The 29 T cell receptor beta chains reported below all come from one sample, sequenced in a study of T cells in Graves' hyperthyroidism and ophthalmopathy. Regions amplified from RNA transcripts were the TCR beta CDR3 regions. Researchers ran a first-round RT-PCR on the TCR CDR3 using the HTBI primer set. MiXCR, applied by TCRdb to the multiplex PCR reads, yields one record per CDR3 protein. This sample has around 540,000 distinct CDR3 sequences; 16% occur once, and the top ten carry less than 30%. Sequencing input: blood. The receptors come from a woman aged 25 to 45 with Graves' ophthalmopathy.

The chain employs TRBV6-1 and TRBJ2-7, with D unclear. This CDR3 is built from 15 residues. Trimming took 6 bases from V and 2 from J, leaving 17 bases between them. Per germline, CDR1 MNHNS and CDR2 SASEGT. The CDR3 sequence: CASSPTPHYTYEQYF. The CDR3, as DNA: TGTGCCAGCAGCCCAACACCACATTATACCTACGAGCAGTACTTC.

The sample holds a few counts of this clonotype. The chain employs TRBV29-1 and TRBJ2-7; 7 bases match TRBD2. Unmatched junction bases numbered 3, after V lost 1 base and J lost 0 bases. This CDR3 has 14 residues. In germline, CDR1 is SQVTM, CDR2 ANQGSEA. The DNA of the CDR3 is TGCAGCGTTGAAGTGGGGGGGGTCTCCTACGAGCAGTACTTC. Translation: CSVEVGGVSYEQYF.

In its sample, this clonotype was seen a few times. The chain carries TRBV7-9 and TRBJ2-1; possibly TRBD2 for D (6 bases). CDR1 is SEHNR and CDR2 is FQNEAQ in the germline V gene (reference sequence). V was cut by 5 bases and J by 10 bases, with 12 bases left in between. The CDR3 is 12 residues long. The CDR3 DNA reads as TGTGCCAGCAGCCCCACGGGGAGGGAGCAGTTCTTC. This gives the protein CASSPTGREQFF.

The sample holds many counts of this clonotype. The rearrangement links TRBV3-1 to TRBJ2-3; 11 bases line up with TRBD2. The CDR3 contains 16 residues. The germline gives CDR1 LGHDT, CDR2 YNNKEL (reference sequence). J was trimmed by 3 bases and V by 4 bases; bases with no gene match: 6. The CDR3 protein is CASSPRRLAGTDTQYF. The DNA of the CDR3 is TGTGCCAGCAGCCCTAGAAGACTAGCGGGAACAGATACGCAGTATTTT.

This clonotype was seen only once. The V gene is TRBV10-1, the J gene TRBJ2-7; D gene ambiguous. Trimming took off 2 bases at V and 5 bases at J, with 7 bases between the two ends. Per germline, CDR1 WNHNN and CDR2 SYGVQD (reference sequence). The CDR3 runs to 12 residues. The DNA for the CDR3 is TGCGCCAGCAGTGAGAATTGGGACGAGCAGTACTTC. Translated, it gives CASSENWDEQYF.

This clonotype was detected only a few times. The chain carries TRBV10-3 and TRBJ2-1, with D perhaps given as TRBD1 or TRBD2 (5 bases each). From germline, CDR1 is ENHRY and CDR2 SYGVKD. The CDR3 sequence is 14 residues long. Trimming took off 5 bases at V and 5 bases at J, with 13 bases between the two ends. CDR3 nucleotides: TGTGCCATCAGTCGGACGGGACCAAACAATGAGCAGTTCTTC. This encodes CAISRTGPNNEQFF.

The V and J genes are TRBV7-9 and TRBJ2-2, with 7 bases matching TRBD1. CDR3 size: 19 residues. CDR1 SEHNR and CDR2 FQNEAQ come from the germline V gene (reference sequence). With 0 bases clipped from V and 3 bases from J, the junction kept 13 bases outside the gene matches. DNA of the CDR3: TGTGCCAGCAGCTTAGCCGGACAGGTTTTACTACGGGACACCGGGGAGCTGTTTTTT. It encodes CASSLAGQVLLRDTGELFF.

The genes are TRBV27 and TRBJ2-2; no reliable D call. V dropped 7 bases and J dropped 0 bases, with 9 bases sitting between them. Germline CDR1 and CDR2: MNHEY and SMNVEV (reference sequence). This CDR3 has 14 amino acids. CDR3 residues: CASTKVTNTGELFF. The DNA of the CDR3 is TGTGCCAGCACTAAGGTTACGAACACCGGGGAGCTGTTTTTT.

Written as DNA, the CDR3 is TGTGCCAGTAGTCCCATAGTCAGCTCCTACAATGAGCAGTTCTTC. Translation gives CASSPIVSSYNEQFF. The chain combines TRBV19 with TRBJ2-1, with unresolved D. Germline V CDR1 and CDR2: LNHDA, SQIVND (reference sequence). This CDR3 region has 15 residues. The V and J ends lost 5 bases and 0 bases respectively, with 11 bases between them.

This clonotype was picked up a small number of times. V is TRBV5-1 and J is TRBJ2-5, with a possible D match to TRBD1 (6 bases). The CDR3 runs to 15 residues. V was trimmed by 2 bases and J by 2 bases, leaving 13 bases between them. Germline V gene sequence: CDR1 SGHRS, CDR2 YFSETQ. CDR3 sequence (DNA): TGCGCCAGCAGCTTTACCCAAGGACAGCAAGAGACCCAGTACTTC. Translated, it gives CASSFTQGQQETQYF.

This clonotype was seen more than once but under ten times. V usage is TRBV20-1 and J usage is TRBJ2-7; 11 bases match TRBD2. Germline trimming cut 4 bases from V and 3 bases from J; bases unmatched to any gene: 8. The CDR3 totals 15 residues. Germline V gives CDR1 DFQATT, CDR2 SNEGSKA (reference sequence). This CDR3 is CSAINTSGSFYEQYF. The CDR3, as DNA: TGCAGTGCTATCAACACTAGCGGGAGTTTCTACGAGCAGTACTTC.

The chain is built from TRBV20-1 and TRBJ1-2; 9 bases match TRBD1. After removal of 3 bases from V and 6 bases from J, the junction contained 5 bases not matched to a gene. CDR3 length: 13 residues. The V gene's germline CDR1 is DFQATT and CDR2 SNEGSKA (reference sequence). CDR3 bases: TGCAGTGCTAGGGATAGGACAGGGGATGGCTACACCTTC. Translated: CSARDRTGDGYTF.

The table lists this clonotype with many counts. CDR3 residues: CASSLDQALSADTQYF. CDR3 sequence (DNA): TGTGCCAGCAGCTTAGACCAAGCCCTTTCGGCAGATACGCAGTATTTT. The V call is TRBV11-2, the J call TRBJ2-3; D is uncertain. Germline loops: CDR1 SGHAT, CDR2 FQNNGV. CDR3 length: 16 residues. V gave up 0 bases and J gave up 4 bases, with 14 bases separating them.

This clonotype has a handful of counts. V is TRBV4-2 and J is TRBJ1-5; TRBD1 matches 7 bases. Per the germline V gene, CDR1 is LGHNA and CDR2 is YNFKEQ. CDR3 length equals 16 residues. V gave up 0 bases and J gave up 0 bases; unmatched junction bases: 2. The CDR3 region is CASSQETGFSNQPQHF. CDR3 nucleotides: TGTGCCAGCAGCCAAGAGACAGGGTTTAGCAATCAGCCCCAGCATTTT.

The V and J genes are TRBV9 and TRBJ2-7; D may correspond to TRBD1 or TRBD2 (6 bases each). The V end was cut by 3 bases, the J end by 5 bases, with 15 bases between. The germline V gene has CDR1 SGDLS and CDR2 YYNGEE. This CDR3 spans 14 amino acids. The CDR3 DNA is TGTGCCAGCAGCGCGGAGGGGGAGGACAACGAGCAGTACTTC. Its protein product is CASSAEGEDNEQYF.

The J gene is TRBJ2-3, the V gene TRBV12-3 or TRBV12-4; 14 nucleotides match TRBD2. This CDR3 is 17 amino acids long. V was clipped by 3 bases and J by 3 bases; unmatched bases: 5. CDR3 loop: CASSLGLAGVVTDTQYF. As DNA, the CDR3 is TGTGCCAGCAGTTTGGGACTAGCGGGAGTTGTGACAGATACGCAGTATTTT.

In this sample, this clonotype turned up many times. CDR3 sequence (DNA): TGTGCCAGCAGTTGGCTAGCGGGGAATTTTAACGAGCAGTACTTC. This translates into CASSWLAGNFNEQYF. This chain links TRBV28 with TRBJ2-7; 9 bases are shared with TRBD2. This CDR3 is built from 15 residues. Germline assignment: CDR1 MDHEN and CDR2 SYDVKM. J was trimmed by 5 bases and V by 4 bases; bases with no gene match: 9.

This sequence joins TRBV4-3 and TRBJ2-1; 11 nucleotides align to TRBD2. The CDR3 consists of 16 residues. Germline CDR1 is LGHNA and CDR2 is YSLEER. After removal of 0 bases from V and 8 bases from J, the junction contained 6 bases not matched to a gene. CDR3 residues: CASSQDFTSGSDEQFF. For the CDR3, the DNA is TGCGCCAGCAGCCAAGATTTCACTAGCGGGAGCGATGAGCAGTTCTTC.

This clonotype was detected a few times. This sequence joins TRBV5-1 and TRBJ2-6; D is uncertain. V lost 1 base to trimming and J lost 0 bases, with 8 bases between them. This CDR3 spans 16 amino acids. The germline CDR1 and CDR2 sequences are SGHRS and YFSETQ. The CDR3 loop reads CASSLTRLSGANVLTF. CDR3 nucleotides: TGCGCCAGCAGCTTGACCAGGCTCTCTGGGGCCAACGTCCTGACTTTC.

This clonotype was recorded a few times. J is TRBJ2-1 and V is TRBV13; D is uncertain. CDR3 size: 14 residues. Germline CDR1 is PRHDT and CDR2 is FYEKMQ (reference sequence). Between the trimmed V and J ends, which lost 2 bases and 5 bases, there was a span of 10 bases. CDR3 coding DNA: TGTGCCAGCAGCTTATGGGTAGGTAACAATGAGCAGTTCTTC. Residues: CASSLWVGNNEQFF.

At least ten counts were recorded for this clonotype. Here the CDR3 reads CAWTGAVYGYTF. In DNA form, the CDR3 reads TGTGCCTGGACAGGGGCCGTCTATGGCTACACCTTC. V gene TRBV30 combines with J gene TRBJ1-2; tentatively, D is TRBD1 (6 bases). V dropped 4 bases and J dropped 4 bases, with 10 bases sitting between them. Per germline, CDR1 GTSNPN and CDR2 SVGIG (reference sequence). The CDR3 is made up of 12 amino acids.

About this clonotype itself: A much larger clone sits a single nucleotide away, making a read error possible. The chain couples TRBV2 to TRBJ2-5, with unresolved D. This CDR3 has 11 amino acids. Germline V gene lookup returns CDR1 SNHLY and CDR2 FYNNEI. V dropped 3 bases and J dropped 4 bases, with 3 bases sitting between them. In DNA form, the CDR3 reads TGTGCCAGCAGTGAGCCAGAGACCCAGTACTTC. Translating it yields CASSEPETQYF.

This clonotype was counted only a few times. The gene calls are TRBV18 and TRBJ2-7; 7 bases map to TRBD2. The length of the CDR3 is 14 residues. V shed 3 bases and J 3 bases; nucleotides not matched to a gene: 5. Per the germline V gene, CDR1 is KGHSH and CDR2 is LQKENI. The chain's CDR3 is CASSPQGGDYEQYF. The CDR3 DNA reads TGTGCCAGCTCACCGCAGGGAGGGGACTACGAGCAGTACTTC.

This chain joins TRBV28 and TRBJ1-2; 8 nucleotides line up with TRBD1. There are 15 residues in the CDR3. Germline V gene sequence: CDR1 MDHEN, CDR2 SYDVKM. V shed 5 bases, J shed 3 bases, and the junction held 8 bases outside the gene matches. The CDR3 region has the DNA TGTGCCAGCAGTCGAACAGGGGGTAACGACTATGGCTACACCTTC. Amino acid sequence: CASSRTGGNDYGYTF.

This rearrangement joins TRBV7-2 to TRBJ1-6, with unresolved D. Germline V CDR1 and CDR2: SGHTA, FQGNSA. Trimming removed 2 bases at V and 7 bases at J, with 15 bases between. This CDR3 spans 16 amino acids. The CDR3 is CASSLTWAERNSPLHF. The CDR3 region has the DNA TGTGCCAGCAGCTTAACGTGGGCGGAGAGGAATTCACCCCTCCACTTT.

This clonotype was picked up a small number of times. This chain joins TRBV9 and TRBJ2-1; D is uncertain. Trimming removed 5 bases from V and 6 bases from J, with 15 bases in between. CDR3 length equals 14 residues. The germline CDR1 and CDR2 sequences are SGDLS and YYNGEE. CDR3 amino acids: CASRVTPEGNEQFF. The CDR3 DNA reads as TGTGCCAGCAGAGTGACCCCCGAAGGCAATGAGCAGTTCTTC.

This clonotype was counted between two and nine times. The genes are TRBV10-2 and TRBJ1-1; tentative D call: TRBD1 (6 bases). CDR3 length: 14 residues. V was trimmed by 6 bases and J by 3 bases, leaving 14 bases between them. From germline, CDR1 is WSHSY and CDR2 SAAADI. The CDR3 nucleotides read TGCGCCAGCAGCGAAAGGGGGAGGGACACTGAAGCTTTCTTT. Its protein is CASSERGRDTEAFF.

The chain links TRBV9 to TRBJ1-5; D is unresolved. CDR3 length: 15 amino acids. From germline, CDR1 is SGDLS and CDR2 YYNGEE. The V end was cut by 4 bases, the J end by 7 bases, with 18 bases between. CDR3 coding DNA: TGTGCCAGCAGCCCTCACCCGGCGAGCGGACAGCCCCAGCATTTT. This codes for CASSPHPASGQPQHF.

The chain links TRBV4-1 to TRBJ1-5; no reliable D call. The CDR3 contains 15 residues. Trimming removed 4 bases at V and 2 bases at J, with 12 bases between. CDR1 is MGHRA and CDR2 is YSYEKL in the germline V gene. The CDR3 sequence: CASSLGVLGNQPQHF. The CDR3 DNA is TGCGCCAGCAGCCTCGGGGTTTTGGGCAATCAGCCCCAGCATTTT.